The rows below give T cell receptor beta chains drawn from one sample of a study of blood T cell repertoires in COVID-19. Clones were read by immunoSEQ multiplex PCR, and TCRdb kept only the in-frame ones, dropping some. Here the sample spans some 160,000 clones, around 80% being singletons. Specimen: peripheral blood. The origin of the receptors is a woman in her seventies who had recovered from COVID-19. Each CDR3 is given without its conserved first and last residue. A D gene is named only where the DNA matches it firmly.

V: TRBV25-1
J: TRBJ2-5
length: 13
D: TRBD2
CDR3: ATSPLAGGQETQY

V: TRBV6-5
J: TRBJ1-5
length: 13
D: TRBD1
CDR3: ASRGDRVSNQPQH

V: TRBV18
J: TRBJ1-3
length: 13
D: .
CDR3: ASSPRRAAVDTIY

V: TRBV5-1
J: TRBJ1-2
length: 13
D: .
CDR3: ASSSNGEVGSGYT

V: TRBV5-1
J: TRBJ2-3
length: 13
D: TRBD1
CDR3: ASSAVPGQGGTQY

V: TRBV5-5
J: TRBJ2-5
length: 12
D: TRBD2
CDR3: ASSFGGSGETQY

V: TRBV6-2/TRBV6-3
J: TRBJ1-2
length: 14
D: .
CDR3: ASSHRDPGGGYGYT

V: TRBV2
J: TRBJ2-5
length: 12
D: .
CDR3: ASSAGRGQETQY

V: TRBV30
J: TRBJ1-3
length: 11
D: .
CDR3: AWSPPPQRGIY

V: TRBV6-2/TRBV6-3
J: TRBJ2-1
length: 14
D: TRBD2
CDR3: ASSHRGGGRSDEQF

V: TRBV5-1
J: TRBJ2-5
length: 14
D: .
CDR3: ASSLGPVGLQETQY

V: TRBV19
J: TRBJ1-2
length: 13
D: TRBD1
CDR3: ASSMGTGVGYGYT

V: TRBV4-1
J: TRBJ2-1
length: 12
D: .
CDR3: ASSRGLNPNEQF

V: TRBV28
J: TRBJ2-2
length: 10
D: TRBD2
CDR3: ASSQLAVGLF

V: TRBV15
J: TRBJ2-1
length: 13
D: TRBD2
CDR3: ATGATSGRANEQF

V: TRBV19
J: TRBJ2-6
length: 13
D: .
CDR3: ASTFGGSGANVLT

V: TRBV19
J: TRBJ1-4
length: 13
D: TRBD1
CDR3: AGSDRRGPGEKLF

V: TRBV4-1
J: TRBJ1-5
length: 17
D: TRBD1
CDR3: ASSQLGQGEGSSNQPQH

V: TRBV3-1/TRBV3-2
J: TRBJ2-7
length: 12
D: TRBD2
CDR3: ASAQQRDVEEQY

V: TRBV13
J: TRBJ2-5
length: 13
D: TRBD2
CDR3: ASSPQGLAGETQY

V: TRBV4-1
J: TRBJ1-1
length: 12
D: .
CDR3: ASSTTGMNTEAF

V: TRBV7-3
J: TRBJ2-1
length: 15
D: TRBD2
CDR3: ASSLTSPGLLNNEQF

V: TRBV6-1
J: TRBJ1-1
length: 10
D: .
CDR3: ASSDPLIEAF

V: TRBV28
J: TRBJ2-7
length: 14
D: TRBD1
CDR3: ASRPPGQGWSNEQY

V: TRBV5-1
J: TRBJ2-5
length: 11
D: .
CDR3: ASSLGGGETQY

V: TRBV28
J: TRBJ2-7
length: 10
D: .
CDR3: ASRQDSYEQY

V: TRBV7-6
J: TRBJ2-7
length: 11
D: .
CDR3: ASSQGGTLSPY

V: TRBV15
J: TRBJ2-1
length: 11
D: .
CDR3: ATSRGGRDEQF

V: TRBV9
J: TRBJ2-4
length: 13
D: .
CDR3: ASSPSGATLAIQY

V: TRBV23-1
J: TRBJ2-5
length: 15
D: TRBD1
CDR3: ASSQFPGQGLGETQY

V: TRBV7-2
J: TRBJ2-3
length: 12
D: TRBD2
CDR3: ASSPGGGRDTQY

V: TRBV15
J: TRBJ1-4
length: 10
D: .
CDR3: ATSSENEKLF

V: TRBV2
J: TRBJ2-7
length: 12
D: TRBD1
CDR3: ASSEGDRGREQY

V: TRBV5-4
J: TRBJ2-1
length: 13
D: .
CDR3: ASSPRRGSYNEQF

V: TRBV20-1
J: TRBJ1-2
length: 8
D: .
CDR3: SARGAGYT

V: TRBV18
J: TRBJ1-4
length: 12
D: TRBD1
CDR3: ASSGDSRQEKLF

V: TRBV5-1
J: TRBJ2-1
length: 13
D: TRBD2
CDR3: ASSFGLAGGGEQF

V: TRBV25-1
J: TRBJ2-3
length: 11
D: .
CDR3: GVAVPSTDTQY

V: TRBV20-1
J: TRBJ2-2
length: 13
D: .
CDR3: SASRGGPNTGELF

V: TRBV5-1
J: TRBJ2-2
length: 14
D: TRBD2
CDR3: ASSLAGLGMGGELF

V: TRBV7-2
J: TRBJ2-7
length: 11
D: TRBD2
CDR3: ASSYRGGYEQY

V: TRBV6-5
J: TRBJ1-6
length: 12
D: .
CDR3: ASRPPTVNSPLH

V: TRBV5-1
J: TRBJ1-3
length: 14
D: .
CDR3: ASSLLGGASGNTIY

V: TRBV7-2
J: TRBJ1-2
length: 15
D: .
CDR3: ASSPSAGRGLSDGYT

V: TRBV27
J: TRBJ2-1
length: 13
D: TRBD2
CDR3: ASSVAGGPYNEQF

V: TRBV29-1
J: TRBJ2-2
length: 12
D: TRBD1
CDR3: SVRTGSDTGELF

V: TRBV11-2
J: TRBJ1-4
length: 13
D: TRBD1
CDR3: ASSLVPGGLGKLF

V: TRBV18
J: TRBJ1-2
length: 13
D: TRBD1
CDR3: ASSPRGTGEAGYT

V: TRBV6-2/TRBV6-3
J: TRBJ1-2
length: 12
D: TRBD1
CDR3: ASSTRDREQGYT